These T cell receptor beta chains were read from a single sample in a study of human T cells and chemical hapten exposure. TCRdb re-called the RACE reads through MiXCR, storing one row per CDR3 protein. The sample records some 62,000 distinct CDR3 sequences, about 11% being singletons. The specimen comprised whole blood, sampled in connection with sensitization to the hapten diphenylcyclopropenone (DPC). Source of these receptors: a woman aged 25 to 45 with alopecia areata. Some clones in this sample may be carry-over from other donors' samples. The CDR3 runs from the conserved cysteine through the conserved F or W. The order of the fields is clone size, J gene, V gene, CDR3 protein. Rows give clone size only sometimes, using once, few, many, or a class for an expanded clone.

clone size: .; J gene: TRBJ1-5; V gene: TRBV10-3; CDR3 protein: CAISVSGGFWPQHF
clone size: .; J gene: TRBJ2-7; V gene: TRBV28; CDR3 protein: CASRPSGISYEQYF
clone size: .; J gene: TRBJ1-2; V gene: TRBV7-8; CDR3 protein: CASSRRTGASYGYTF
clone size: .; J gene: TRBJ2-5; V gene: TRBV2; CDR3 protein: CASMSASETQYF
clone size: once; J gene: TRBJ2-5; V gene: TRBV20-1; CDR3 protein: CSAQGTIGEETQYF
clone size: few; J gene: TRBJ1-6; V gene: TRBV27; CDR3 protein: CASSLSEGAGSPLHF
clone size: many; J gene: TRBJ1-2; V gene: TRBV18; CDR3 protein: CASSPGQGESNYGYTF
clone size: many; J gene: TRBJ1-5; V gene: TRBV3-1; CDR3 protein: CASSIHSNQPQHF
clone size: few; J gene: TRBJ2-7; V gene: TRBV21-1; CDR3 protein: CASSFPRGYEQYF
clone size: .; J gene: TRBJ2-3; V gene: TRBV6-1; CDR3 protein: CASSRDRDTDTQYF
clone size: .; J gene: TRBJ1-4; V gene: TRBV30; CDR3 protein: CAWSGSGTYEKLFF
clone size: .; J gene: TRBJ2-1; V gene: TRBV9; CDR3 protein: CASSVAGLAGEEQFF
clone size: .; J gene: TRBJ2-5; V gene: TRBV20-1; CDR3 protein: CSARETGNGQETQYF
clone size: many; J gene: TRBJ2-3; V gene: TRBV14; CDR3 protein: CASSQEPDTQYF
clone size: many; J gene: TRBJ2-5; V gene: TRBV29-1; CDR3 protein: CSAIMTSGGQETQYF
clone size: few; J gene: TRBJ1-5; V gene: TRBV13; CDR3 protein: CASSLAAGTGVQPQHF
clone size: many; J gene: TRBJ2-6; V gene: TRBV19; CDR3 protein: CASRGLAVSSGANVLTF
clone size: few; J gene: TRBJ2-7; V gene: TRBV28; CDR3 protein: CATTGKVYEQYF
clone size: many; J gene: TRBJ2-2; V gene: TRBV30; CDR3 protein: CAWSHLGLNTGELFF
clone size: few; J gene: TRBJ2-7; V gene: TRBV4-2; CDR3 protein: CASSQAAGQRAYEQYF
clone size: .; J gene: TRBJ2-3; V gene: TRBV29-1; CDR3 protein: CSVLARGTDTQYF
clone size: few; J gene: TRBJ1-4; V gene: TRBV5-6; CDR3 protein: CASSETGQPNEKLFF
clone size: few; J gene: TRBJ2-7; V gene: TRBV29-1; CDR3 protein: CSVVGESYEQYF
clone size: few; J gene: TRBJ1-1; V gene: TRBV28; CDR3 protein: CASRPGSVNTEAFF
clone size: few; J gene: TRBJ1-2; V gene: TRBV19; CDR3 protein: CASSEQGQGYGYTF
clone size: .; J gene: TRBJ2-2; V gene: TRBV7-6; CDR3 protein: CASSSLASNTGELFF
clone size: many; J gene: TRBJ1-1; V gene: TRBV18; CDR3 protein: CASSPWEMEGAFF
clone size: many; J gene: TRBJ1-5; V gene: TRBV19; CDR3 protein: CASSSTGQYIQPQHF
clone size: many; J gene: TRBJ1-3; V gene: TRBV7-2; CDR3 protein: CASSPWTGFGNTIYF
clone size: .; J gene: TRBJ2-2; V gene: TRBV7-2; CDR3 protein: CASSALQSTGELFF
clone size: few; J gene: TRBJ2-6; V gene: TRBV20-1; CDR3 protein: CSAPDTSHSGANVLTF
clone size: .; J gene: TRBJ2-7; V gene: TRBV11-1; CDR3 protein: CASSLRLPDAYEQYF
clone size: .; J gene: TRBJ2-3; V gene: TRBV7-2; CDR3 protein: CASSLAAASTDTQYF
clone size: few; J gene: TRBJ2-5; V gene: TRBV7-2; CDR3 protein: CASSTLAQETQYF
clone size: .; J gene: TRBJ1-5; V gene: TRBV4-3; CDR3 protein: CASSQDLKGQPQHF
clone size: few; J gene: TRBJ1-1; V gene: TRBV6-2/TRBV6-3; CDR3 protein: CASSYQWATEAFF
clone size: many; J gene: TRBJ1-1; V gene: TRBV3-1; CDR3 protein: CASSQVPGPGAFF
clone size: many; J gene: TRBJ2-3; V gene: TRBV6-1; CDR3 protein: CASSEYRDRATDTQYF
clone size: many; J gene: TRBJ2-5; V gene: TRBV7-2; CDR3 protein: CASSLKETQYF
clone size: many; J gene: TRBJ1-1; V gene: TRBV12-3/TRBV12-4; CDR3 protein: CASSLNVRTEAFF
clone size: few; J gene: TRBJ2-2; V gene: TRBV2; CDR3 protein: CASSGGTSSYTGELFF
clone size: .; J gene: TRBJ2-2; V gene: TRBV11-3; CDR3 protein: CASSRPFAQSGELFF
clone size: many; J gene: TRBJ2-1; V gene: TRBV7-3; CDR3 protein: CASSPLGVNNEQFF
clone size: .; J gene: TRBJ2-3; V gene: TRBV15; CDR3 protein: CATSSAGWWDTQYF
clone size: .; J gene: TRBJ1-2; V gene: TRBV11-2; CDR3 protein: CASSSPGHWYGYTF
clone size: few; J gene: TRBJ1-1; V gene: TRBV29-1; CDR3 protein: CSVAGRLNTEAFF
clone size: many; J gene: TRBJ1-1; V gene: TRBV6-2/TRBV6-3; CDR3 protein: CASSDRQNTEAFF
clone size: .; J gene: TRBJ2-2; V gene: TRBV7-7; CDR3 protein: CASSSQGVAGELFF
clone size: few; J gene: TRBJ2-1; V gene: TRBV28; CDR3 protein: CASTAGGAKNEQFF
clone size: few; J gene: TRBJ2-5; V gene: TRBV20-1; CDR3 protein: CSARIPGIQETQYF
clone size: few; J gene: TRBJ1-2; V gene: TRBV12-3/TRBV12-4; CDR3 protein: CASNSGGLQPGYTF
clone size: .; J gene: TRBJ2-7; V gene: TRBV7-9; CDR3 protein: CASSLATYEQYF
clone size: many; J gene: TRBJ2-5; V gene: TRBV20-1; CDR3 protein: CSASDRERTQYF
clone size: many; J gene: TRBJ2-1; V gene: TRBV28; CDR3 protein: CASYTSGGYDEQFF
clone size: .; J gene: TRBJ1-2; V gene: TRBV6-2/TRBV6-3; CDR3 protein: CASSYSPGRGSGGYTF
clone size: .; J gene: TRBJ1-5; V gene: TRBV3-1; CDR3 protein: CASSQAQGGQPQHF
clone size: few; J gene: TRBJ2-3; V gene: TRBV7-6; CDR3 protein: CASSSRLGTDTQYF
clone size: many; J gene: TRBJ1-5; V gene: TRBV7-3; CDR3 protein: CASSLSPGQPQHF